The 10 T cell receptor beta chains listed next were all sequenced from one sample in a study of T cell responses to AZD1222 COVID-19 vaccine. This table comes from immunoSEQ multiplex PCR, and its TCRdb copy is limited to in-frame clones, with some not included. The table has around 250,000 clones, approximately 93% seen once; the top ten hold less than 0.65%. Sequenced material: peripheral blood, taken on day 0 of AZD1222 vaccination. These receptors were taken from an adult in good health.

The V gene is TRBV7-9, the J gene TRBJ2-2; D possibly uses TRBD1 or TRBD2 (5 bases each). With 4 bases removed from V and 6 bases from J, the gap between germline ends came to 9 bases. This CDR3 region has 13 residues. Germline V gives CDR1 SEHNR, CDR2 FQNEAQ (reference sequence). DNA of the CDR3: TGTGCCAGCAGCTCTCAGGGAGCCGGGGAGCTGTTTTTT. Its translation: CASSSQGAGELFF.

The CDR3, as DNA: TGTGCCAGCAGCGTGCCGGGGCTAAAGAATGAGCAGTTCTTC. Protein: CASSVPGLKNEQFF. The chain uses TRBV9 and TRBJ2-1; D may be TRBD1 or TRBD2 (5 bases each). Germline CDR1 SGDLS, CDR2 YYNGEE. Trimming left V 2 bases short and J 7 bases short, with 13 bases between. The CDR3 loop spans 14 amino acids. Full variable domain (missing parts from reference TRBV9 and TRBJ2-1): DSGVTQTPKHLITATGQRVTLRCSPRSGDLSVYWYQQSLDQGLQFLIQYYNGEERAKGNILERFSAQQFPDLHSELNLSSLELGDSALYFCASSVPGLKNEQFFGPGTRLTVL.

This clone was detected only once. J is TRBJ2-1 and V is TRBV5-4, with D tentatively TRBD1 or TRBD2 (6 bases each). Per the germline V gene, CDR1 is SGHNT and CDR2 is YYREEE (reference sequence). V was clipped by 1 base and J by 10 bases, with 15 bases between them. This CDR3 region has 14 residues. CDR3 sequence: CASSLTPQGGEQFF. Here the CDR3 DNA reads TGTGCCAGCAGCTTGACCCCACAGGGAGGCGAGCAGTTCTTC.

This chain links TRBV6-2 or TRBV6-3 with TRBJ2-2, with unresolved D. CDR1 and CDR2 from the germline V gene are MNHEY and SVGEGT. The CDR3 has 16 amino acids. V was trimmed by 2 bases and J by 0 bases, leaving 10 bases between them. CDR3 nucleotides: TGTGCCAGCAGTTACGGCTTGGCGGCGAACACCGGGGAGCTGTTTTTT. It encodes CASSYGLAANTGELFF.

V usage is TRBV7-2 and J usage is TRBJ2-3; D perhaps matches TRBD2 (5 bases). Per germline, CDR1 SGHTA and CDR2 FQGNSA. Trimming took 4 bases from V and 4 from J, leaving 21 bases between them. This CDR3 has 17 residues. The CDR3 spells CASSSQDWTARADTQYF. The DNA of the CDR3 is TGTGCCAGCAGCTCCCAGGACTGGACGGCCCGGGCAGATACGCAGTATTTT. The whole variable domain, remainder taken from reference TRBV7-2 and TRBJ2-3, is GAGVSQSPSNKVTEKGKDVELRCDPISGHTALYWYRQSLGQGLEFLIYFQGNSAPDKSGLPSDRFSAERTGGSVSTLTIQRTQQEDSAVYLCASSSQDWTARADTQYFGPGTRLTVL.

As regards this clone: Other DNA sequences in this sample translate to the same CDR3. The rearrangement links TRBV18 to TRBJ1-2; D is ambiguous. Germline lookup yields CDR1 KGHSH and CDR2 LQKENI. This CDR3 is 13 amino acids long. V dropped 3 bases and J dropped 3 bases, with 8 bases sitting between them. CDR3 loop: CASSPPGDYGYTF. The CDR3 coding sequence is TGTGCCAGCTCACCGCCGGGAGACTATGGCTACACCTTC.

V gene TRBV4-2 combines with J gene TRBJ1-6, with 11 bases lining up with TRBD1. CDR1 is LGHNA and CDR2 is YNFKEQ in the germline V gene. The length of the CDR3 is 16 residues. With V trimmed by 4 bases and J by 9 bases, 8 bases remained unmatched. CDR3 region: CASSPTGQGAGSPLHF. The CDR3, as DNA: TGTGCCAGCAGCCCCACAGGACAGGGGGCCGGTTCACCCCTCCACTTT.

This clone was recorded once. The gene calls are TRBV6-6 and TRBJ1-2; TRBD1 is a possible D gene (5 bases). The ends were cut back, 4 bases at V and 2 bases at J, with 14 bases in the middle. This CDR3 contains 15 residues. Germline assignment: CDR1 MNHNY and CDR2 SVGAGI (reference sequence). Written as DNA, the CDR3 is TGTGCCAGCAGTTCGCCAGGGCGAGGGAACTATGGCTACACCTTC. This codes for CASSSPGRGNYGYTF.

CDR3 DNA: TGTGCCAGCAGCCCGCGTCCGGGACCGGAGGGCTACACCTTC. Encoded protein: CASSPRPGPEGYTF. The J gene is TRBJ1-2, the V gene TRBV7-2; D is possibly TRBD1 (5 bases). With 5 bases removed from V and 8 bases from J, the gap between germline ends came to 18 bases. The CDR3 contains 14 residues. Germline loops: CDR1 SGHTA, CDR2 FQGNSA.

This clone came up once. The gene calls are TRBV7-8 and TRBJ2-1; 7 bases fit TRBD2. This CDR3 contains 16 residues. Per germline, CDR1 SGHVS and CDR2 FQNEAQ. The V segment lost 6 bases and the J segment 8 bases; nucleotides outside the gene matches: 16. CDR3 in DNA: TGTGCCAGCAGTGTAGGGGACGCGGGAGTCTGGCATGAGCAGTTCTTC. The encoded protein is CASSVGDAGVWHEQFF. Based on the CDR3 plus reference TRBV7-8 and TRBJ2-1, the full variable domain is GAGVSQSPRYKVAKRGQDVALRCDPISGHVSLFWYQQALGQGPEFLTYFQNEAQLDKSGLPSDRFFAERPEGSVSTLKIQRTQQEDSAVYLCASSVGDAGVWHEQFFGPGTRLTVL.